Sequencing of this T cell receptor beta chain was carried out in a study of cytomegalovirus exposure and HLA in healthy donors. General study points: An analysis done earlier found most TCR beta V segments productive about 90% or about 30% of the time. The authors enumerated 180 or so TCR beta chains as linked to cytomegalovirus. Highly shared sequence variants in one cluster were likely a sequencing artifact. According to a later analysis, most TCR beta chains associated with CMV appeared HLA-restricted.

Use of 60 Vbeta and 13 Jbeta primers characterized the PCR. The table came from immunoSEQ multiplex PCR; TCRdb's copy has only in-frame clones and leaves some out. The data contain under 200,000 clones, roughly 85% of them singletons. With respect to this clone: Its antigen is currently unknown.

V dropped 4 bases and J dropped 2 bases, with 15 bases sitting between them. Germline assignment: CDR1 SGHRS and CDR2 YFSETQ. The CDR3 has 16 residues. The receptor was isolated from a woman in her thirties or forties in good health and CMV-seronegative. The chain joins TRBV5-1 to TRBJ1-4; maybe TRBD1 (6 bases). Source material: PBMCs. The CDR3 is CASSRRQAFTNEKLFF. CDR3 nucleotide sequence: TGCGCCAGCAGCAGGCGACAGGCATTCACTAATGAAAAACTGTTTTTT.